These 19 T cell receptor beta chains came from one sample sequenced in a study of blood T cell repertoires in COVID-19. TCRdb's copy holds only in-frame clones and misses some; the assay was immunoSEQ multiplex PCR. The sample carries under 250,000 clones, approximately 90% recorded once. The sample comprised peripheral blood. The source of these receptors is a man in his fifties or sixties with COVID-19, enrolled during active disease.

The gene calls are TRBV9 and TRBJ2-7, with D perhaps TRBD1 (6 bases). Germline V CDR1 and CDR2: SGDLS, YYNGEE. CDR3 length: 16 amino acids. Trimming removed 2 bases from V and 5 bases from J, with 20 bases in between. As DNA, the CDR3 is TGTGCCAGCAGCGTGATCAGGGGACCTGTTCTCGACGAGCAGTACTTC. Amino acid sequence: CASSVIRGPVLDEQYF.

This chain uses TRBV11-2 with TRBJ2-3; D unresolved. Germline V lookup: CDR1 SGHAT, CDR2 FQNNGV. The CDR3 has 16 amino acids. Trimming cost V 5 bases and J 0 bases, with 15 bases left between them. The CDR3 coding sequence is TGTGCCAGCAGCCCCCCATCTAATCCTAGCACAGATACGCAGTATTTT. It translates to CASSPPSNPSTDTQYF.

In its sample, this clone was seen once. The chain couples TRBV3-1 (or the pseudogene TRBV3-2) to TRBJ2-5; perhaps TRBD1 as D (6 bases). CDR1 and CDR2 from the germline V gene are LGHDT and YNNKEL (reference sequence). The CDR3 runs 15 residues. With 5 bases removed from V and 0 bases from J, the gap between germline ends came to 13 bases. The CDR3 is CASSGQGRYQETQYF. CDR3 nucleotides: TGTGCCAGCAGCGGGCAGGGGCGTTACCAAGAGACCCAGTACTTC.

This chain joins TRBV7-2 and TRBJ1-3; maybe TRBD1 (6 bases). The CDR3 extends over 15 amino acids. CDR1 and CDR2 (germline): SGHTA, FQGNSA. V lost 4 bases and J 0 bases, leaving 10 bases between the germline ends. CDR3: CASSSTGTSGNTIYF. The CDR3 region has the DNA TGTGCCAGCAGCTCCACAGGGACCTCTGGAAACACCATATATTTT.

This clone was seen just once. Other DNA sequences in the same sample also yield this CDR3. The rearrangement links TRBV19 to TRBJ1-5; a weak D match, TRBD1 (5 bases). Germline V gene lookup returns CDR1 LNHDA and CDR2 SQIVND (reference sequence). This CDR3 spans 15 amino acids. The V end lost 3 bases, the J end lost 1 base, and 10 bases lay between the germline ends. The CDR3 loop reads CASSIGGGSNQPQHF. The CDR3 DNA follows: TGTGCCAGTAGTATCGGGGGGGGGAGCAATCAGCCCCAGCATTTT.

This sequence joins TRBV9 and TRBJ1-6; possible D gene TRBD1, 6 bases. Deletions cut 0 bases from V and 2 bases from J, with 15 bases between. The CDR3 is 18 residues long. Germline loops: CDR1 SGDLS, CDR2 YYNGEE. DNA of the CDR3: TGTGCCAGCAGCGTAGGAGGGGGGGCCAACACCTATAATTCACCCCTCCACTTT. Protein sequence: CASSVGGGANTYNSPLHF.

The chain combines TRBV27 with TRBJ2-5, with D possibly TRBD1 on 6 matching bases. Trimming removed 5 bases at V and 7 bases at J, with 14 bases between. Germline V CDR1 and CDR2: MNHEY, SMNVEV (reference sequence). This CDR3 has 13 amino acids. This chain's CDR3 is CASSRTVATTQYF. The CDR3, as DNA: TGTGCCAGCAGTCGGACAGTGGCAACGACCCAGTACTTC.

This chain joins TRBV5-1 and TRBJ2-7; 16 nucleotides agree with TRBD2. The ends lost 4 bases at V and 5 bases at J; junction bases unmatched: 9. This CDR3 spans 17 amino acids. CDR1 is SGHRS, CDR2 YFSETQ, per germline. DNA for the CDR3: TGCGCCAGCAGCCCGTCCGGGACTAGCGGGGGGGACGACGAGCAGTACTTC. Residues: CASSPSGTSGGDDEQYF. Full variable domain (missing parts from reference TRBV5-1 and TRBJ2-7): KAGVTQTPRYLIKTRGQQVTLSCSPISGHRSVSWYQQTPGQGLQFLFEYFSETQRNKGNFPGRFSGRQFSNSRSEMNVSTLELGDSALYLCASSPSGTSGGDDEQYFGPGTRLTVT.

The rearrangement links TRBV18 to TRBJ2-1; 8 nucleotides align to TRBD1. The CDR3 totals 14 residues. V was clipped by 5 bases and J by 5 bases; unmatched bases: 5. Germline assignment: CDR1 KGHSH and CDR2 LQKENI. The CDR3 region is CASSSRTGNNEQFF. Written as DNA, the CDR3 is TGTGCCAGCTCATCGCGGACAGGGAACAATGAGCAGTTCTTC.

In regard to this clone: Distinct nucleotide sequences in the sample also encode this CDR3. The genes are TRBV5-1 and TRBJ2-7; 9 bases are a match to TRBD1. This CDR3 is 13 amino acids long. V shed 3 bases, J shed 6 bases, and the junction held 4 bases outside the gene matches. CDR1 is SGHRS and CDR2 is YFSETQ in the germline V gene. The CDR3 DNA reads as TGCGCCAGCAGCTCCGGGACAGGGTCCGAGCAGTACTTC. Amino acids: CASSSGTGSEQYF. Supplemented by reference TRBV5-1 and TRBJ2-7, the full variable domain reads KAGVTQTPRYLIKTRGQQVTLSCSPISGHRSVSWYQQTPGQGLQFLFEYFSETQRNKGNFPGRFSGRQFSNSRSEMNVSTLELGDSALYLCASSSGTGSEQYFGPGTRLTVT.

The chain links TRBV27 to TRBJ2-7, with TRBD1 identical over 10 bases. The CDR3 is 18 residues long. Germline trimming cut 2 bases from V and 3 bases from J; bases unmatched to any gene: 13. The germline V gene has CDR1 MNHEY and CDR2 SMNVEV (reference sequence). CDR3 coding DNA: TGTGCCAGCAGTTTAAAGGGGAGAGGGGGACAGGGGTACTACGAGCAGTACTTC. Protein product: CASSLKGRGGQGYYEQYF.

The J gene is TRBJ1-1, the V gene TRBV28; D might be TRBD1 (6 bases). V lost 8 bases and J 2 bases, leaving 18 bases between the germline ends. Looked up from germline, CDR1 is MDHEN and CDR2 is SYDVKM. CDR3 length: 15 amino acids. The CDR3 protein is CASAPGGQLNTEAFF. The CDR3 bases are TGTGCCAGCGCCCCGGGAGGACAGCTCAACACTGAAGCTTTCTTT.

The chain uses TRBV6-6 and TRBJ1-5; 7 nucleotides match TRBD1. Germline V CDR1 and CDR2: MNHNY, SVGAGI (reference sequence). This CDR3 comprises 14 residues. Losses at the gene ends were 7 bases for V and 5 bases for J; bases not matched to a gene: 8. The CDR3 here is CASKLDRAHQPQHF. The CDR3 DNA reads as TGTGCCAGCAAATTAGACAGGGCGCATCAGCCCCAGCATTTT.

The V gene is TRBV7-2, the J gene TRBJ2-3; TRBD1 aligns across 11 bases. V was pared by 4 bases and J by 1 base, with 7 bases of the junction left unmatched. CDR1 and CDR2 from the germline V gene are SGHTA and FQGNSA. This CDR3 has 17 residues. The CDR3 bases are TGTGCCAGCAGCTCTTACTCGGGACAGGGGGGCACAGATACGCAGTATTTT. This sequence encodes CASSSYSGQGGTDTQYF.

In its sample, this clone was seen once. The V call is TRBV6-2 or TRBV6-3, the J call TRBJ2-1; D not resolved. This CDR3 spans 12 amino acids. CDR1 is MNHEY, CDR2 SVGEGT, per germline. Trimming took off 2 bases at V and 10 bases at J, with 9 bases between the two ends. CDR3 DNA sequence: TGTGCCAGCAGTTACCCCCGGCGGGAGCAGTTCTTC. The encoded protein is CASSYPRREQFF.

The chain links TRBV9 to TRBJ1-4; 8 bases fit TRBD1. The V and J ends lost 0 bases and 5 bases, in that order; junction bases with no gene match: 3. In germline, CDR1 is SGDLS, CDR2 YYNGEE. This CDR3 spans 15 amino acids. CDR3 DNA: TGTGCCAGCAGCGTAGCGACAGGGGAGAATGAAAAACTGTTTTTT. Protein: CASSVATGENEKLFF. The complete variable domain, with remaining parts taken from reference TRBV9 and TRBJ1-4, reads DSGVTQTPKHLITATGQRVTLRCSPRSGDLSVYWYQQSLDQGLQFLIQYYNGEERAKGNILERFSAQQFPDLHSELNLSSLELGDSALYFCASSVATGENEKLFFGSGTQLSVL.

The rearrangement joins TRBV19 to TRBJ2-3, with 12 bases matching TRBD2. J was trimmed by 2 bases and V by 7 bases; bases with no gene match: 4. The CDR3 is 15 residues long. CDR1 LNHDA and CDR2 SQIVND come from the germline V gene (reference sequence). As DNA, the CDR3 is TGTGCCAGTACCTGGACTAGCGGGAACACAGATACGCAGTATTTT. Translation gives CASTWTSGNTDTQYF. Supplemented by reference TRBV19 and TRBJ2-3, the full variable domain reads DGGITQSPKYLFRKEGQNVTLSCEQNLNHDAMYWYRQDPGQGLRLIYYSQIVNDFQKGDIAEGYSVSREKKESFPLTVTSAQKNPTAFYLCASTWTSGNTDTQYFGPGTRLTVL.

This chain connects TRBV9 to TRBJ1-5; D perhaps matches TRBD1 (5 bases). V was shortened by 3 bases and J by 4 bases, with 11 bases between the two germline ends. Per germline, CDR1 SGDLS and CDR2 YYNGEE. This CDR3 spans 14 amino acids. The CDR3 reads CASSAPGFNQPQHF. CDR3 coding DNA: TGTGCCAGCAGCGCACCAGGGTTTAATCAGCCCCAGCATTTT.

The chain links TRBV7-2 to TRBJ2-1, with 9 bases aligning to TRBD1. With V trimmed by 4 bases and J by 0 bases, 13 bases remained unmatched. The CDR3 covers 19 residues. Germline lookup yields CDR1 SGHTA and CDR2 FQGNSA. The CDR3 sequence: CASSSPDRGRQGSYNEQFF. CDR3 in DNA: TGTGCCAGCAGCTCACCGGACAGGGGCCGCCAAGGCTCCTACAATGAGCAGTTCTTC. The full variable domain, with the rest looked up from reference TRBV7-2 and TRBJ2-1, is GAGVSQSPSNKVTEKGKDVELRCDPISGHTALYWYRQSLGQGLEFLIYFQGNSAPDKSGLPSDRFSAERTGGSVSTLTIQRTQQEDSAVYLCASSSPDRGRQGSYNEQFFGPGTRLTVL.